This passage covers 9 T cell receptor beta chains from one sample sequenced in a study of T cells expressing NK-cell markers (dated by TCRdb to 2019 to 2021). The library was built by means of 5' RACE. Data came from an Illumina HiSeq 2000. Once TCRdb had reprocessed the reads, it stored one entry per CDR3 protein sequence and supplied no DNA. The sample table gives approximately 170,000 distinct CDR3 sequences. The ten largest clones add up to 20% of the sample. Sequencing was performed on blood T cells: a sorted CD56 or NKG2C T cell subset, CD4+ or CD8+ T cells, or bulk PBMC T cells (not recorded which). The receptors stem from a man aged 18 to 69 in good health.

The rearrangement uses TRBV9 and TRBJ1-1; without DNA, the TCRdb call of TRBD1 cannot be checked. The CDR3 runs to 15 residues. Germline lookup yields CDR1 SGDLS and CDR2 YYNGEE. CDR3 amino acids: CASSGGGSRDTEAFF.

V usage is TRBV7-2 and J usage is TRBJ2-1; as DNA is missing, the TRBD2 call by TCRdb cannot be tested. The germline V gene encodes CDR1 SGHTA and CDR2 FQGNSA. CDR3 size: 15 residues. The CDR3 reads CASSFGTSEYNEQFF.

The V and J genes are TRBV6-1 and TRBJ1-2. The CDR3 is 13 residues long. The germline CDR1 and CDR2 sequences are MNHNS and SASEGT. CDR3 sequence reads: CASSEYYGYGYTF.

V usage is TRBV6-5 and J usage is TRBJ1-6. The CDR3 is 13 amino acids. CDR1 is MNHEY, CDR2 SVGAGI, per germline. The CDR3 spells CASSSGPHSPLHF.

V gene TRBV15 combines with J gene TRBJ2-1; TCRdb proposes TRBD1, but this gene call is untestable without DNA. The CDR3 loop spans 17 amino acids. The germline gives CDR1 LNHNV, CDR2 YYDKDF (reference sequence). CDR3 residues: CATSRTTGAAPYNEQFF.

The rearrangement links TRBV5-1 to TRBJ2-3; checking the TCRdb D call of TRBD1 is not possible without DNA. There are 15 residues in the CDR3. Germline values: CDR1 SGHRS, CDR2 YFSETQ. CDR3 amino acids: CASSLDGGAPDTQYF.

The CDR3 protein is CASSYSRVELQANEKLFF. The chain couples TRBV6-5 to TRBJ1-4. This CDR3 is 18 amino acids long. CDR1 is MNHEY, CDR2 SVGAGI, per germline.

This rearrangement joins TRBV7-8 to TRBJ2-7. Germline CDR1 and CDR2: SGHVS and FQNEAQ. The CDR3 is 13 amino acids. The CDR3 protein is CASSLYISYEQYF.

The rearrangement joins TRBV27 to TRBJ1-6. The length of the CDR3 is 17 residues. Looked up from germline, CDR1 is MNHEY and CDR2 is SMNVEV (reference sequence). The CDR3 sequence: CASMGEALSSYNSPLHF.